Each of the 32 T cell receptor beta chains below was sequenced from the same sample in a study of T cells after yellow fever vaccination. TCRdb re-derived calls from the 5' RACE reads in MiXCR, one entry per CDR3 protein. The sample lists 500,000 to 650,000 distinct CDR3 sequences, roughly a sixth seen once, with around 16% in the top ten. Specimen: PBMCs, collected more than 4 days after the first yellow fever vaccination. These receptors were collected from a man aged 18 to 35 who received the YFV17D yellow fever vaccine.

The chain couples TRBV18 to TRBJ2-5, with D possibly matching TRBD2 (6 bases). Germline CDR1 KGHSH, CDR2 LQKENI. This CDR3 has 15 amino acids. Trimming took 3 bases from V and 1 from J, leaving 12 bases between them. CDR3 DNA: TGTGCCAGCTCACCGGGGACTCCGACCCAAGAGACCCAGTACTTC. It yields the protein CASSPGTPTQETQYF. The entire variable domain, with the rest obtained from reference TRBV18 and TRBJ2-5, is as follows: NAGVMQNPRHLVRRRGQEARLRCSPMKGHSHVYWYRQLPEEGLKFMVYLQKENIIDESGMPKERFSAEFPKEGPSILRIQQVVRGDSAAYFCASSPGTPTQETQYFGPGTRLLVL.

In its sample, this clonotype was seen a few times. The J gene is TRBJ2-3, the V gene TRBV9, with a tentative D call TRBD1 (6 bases). The CDR3 has 19 residues. Germline CDR1 is SGDLS and CDR2 is YYNGEE. The ends were cut back, 4 bases at V and 2 bases at J, with 26 bases in the middle. This chain's CDR3 is CASSTDRLQRSSNTDTQYF. In DNA, the CDR3 is TGTGCCAGCAGCACCGACAGGCTGCAGCGTAGTTCGAACACAGATACGCAGTATTTT.

This clonotype was recorded a few times. This chain connects TRBV4-2 to TRBJ2-5; D not resolved. V gave up 0 bases and J gave up 3 bases, with 8 bases separating them. The CDR3 contains 14 residues. The germline V gene encodes CDR1 LGHNA and CDR2 YNFKEQ. CDR3 in amino acids: CASSQDSGKETQYF. The CDR3, as DNA: TGTGCCAGCAGCCAAGACAGTGGCAAAGAGACCCAGTACTTC.

The V gene is TRBV7-3, the J gene TRBJ2-2; D is perhaps TRBD1 or TRBD2 (5 bases each). Germline CDR1 is SGHTA and CDR2 is FQGTGA. The CDR3 is made up of 15 amino acids. V lost 5 bases, J lost 1 base, and 11 bases lay in between. CDR3 coding DNA: TGTGCCAGCAGCCTTCTGGGGGTGAACACCGGGGAGCTGTTTTTT. Its translation is CASSLLGVNTGELFF.

CDR3 DNA sequence: TGTGCCAGCAGTCCGGGAGTATATGGCTACACCTTC. Encoded protein: CASSPGVYGYTF. The chain recombines TRBV6-5 with TRBJ1-2, with D unresolved. This CDR3 has 12 amino acids. The germline V gene has CDR1 MNHEY and CDR2 SVGAGI. Trimming took 5 bases from V and 5 from J, leaving 9 bases between them.

Only a few counts were recorded for this clonotype. This CDR3 is CASSQELGANTEAFF. The DNA of the CDR3 is TGCGCCAGCAGCCAAGAACTCGGGGCGAACACTGAAGCTTTCTTT. V and J are TRBV4-3 and TRBJ1-1; tentative D call: TRBD1 (5 bases). The CDR3 runs to 15 residues. Trimming cost V 0 bases and J 1 base, with 9 bases left between them. The germline V gene has CDR1 LGHNA and CDR2 YSLEER.

This sequence joins TRBV29-1 and TRBJ1-1, with TRBD1 identical over 7 bases. The length of the CDR3 is 14 residues. Per the germline V gene, CDR1 is SQVTM and CDR2 is ANQGSEA. After removal of 1 base from V and 2 bases from J, the junction contained 4 bases not matched to a gene. CDR3: CSVEGGTANTEAFF. DNA for the CDR3: TGCAGCGTTGAAGGTGGGACAGCCAACACTGAAGCTTTCTTT.

This clonotype was seen a few times. The V gene is TRBV7-3, the J gene TRBJ1-5, with 10 bases lining up with TRBD1. Germline V CDR1 and CDR2: SGHTA, FQGTGA. The CDR3 length is 18 residues. The J segment lost 6 bases and the V segment lost 1 base, leaving 12 bases of the junction unmatched. This CDR3 is CASSLNLGQGLSAQPQHF. CDR3 in DNA: TGTGCCAGCAGCTTAAATTTGGGACAGGGGTTAAGTGCTCAGCCCCAGCATTTT.

The V call is TRBV5-1, the J call TRBJ2-3, with D possibly being TRBD2 (5 bases). The germline V gene has CDR1 SGHRS and CDR2 YFSETQ. V was clipped by 2 bases and J by 2 bases, with 12 bases between them. This CDR3 is 15 amino acids long. The CDR3 loop reads CASSLVAGITDTQYF. CDR3 DNA: TGCGCCAGCAGCTTAGTTGCGGGTATCACAGATACGCAGTATTTT.

The V gene is TRBV10-3, the J gene TRBJ1-5; 7 nucleotides line up with TRBD1. Germline CDR1 reads ENHRY; CDR2 reads SYGVKD. J gave up 6 bases and V 3 bases, and 8 bases lay outside the gene matches. This CDR3 is 15 amino acids long. CDR3 coding DNA: TGTGCCATCAGTGACCGAACAGGGGTGGGTCAGCCCCAGCATTTT. Encoded protein: CAISDRTGVGQPQHF.

The CDR3 sequence: CASSASVLDTQYF. DNA for the CDR3: TGTGCCAGCAGTGCTAGCGTGTTAGATACGCAGTATTTT. The rearrangement uses TRBV2 and TRBJ2-3, with D maybe TRBD2 (6 bases). The germline CDR1 and CDR2 sequences are SNHLY and FYNNEI. Trimming left V 4 bases short and J 5 bases short, with 10 bases between. This CDR3 comprises 13 residues.

This clonotype was seen only a few times. A much larger clone differs by one base, so this may be a read error. The V gene is TRBV4-3, the J gene TRBJ1-2; no firm D call. The germline CDR1 and CDR2 sequences are LGHNA and YSLEER. The CDR3 has 13 residues. V lost 0 bases and J lost 10, with 12 bases in between. Here the CDR3 reads CASSQESWGVYTF. In DNA form, the CDR3 reads TGCGCCAGCAGCCAAGAGTCCTGGGGTGTCTACACCTTC.

This clonotype was observed a handful of times. The chain uses TRBV11-2 and TRBJ2-1; D is perhaps TRBD1 (6 bases). Per germline, CDR1 SGHAT and CDR2 FQNNGV. Trimming stripped 5 bases from V and 1 base from J, with 21 bases between. CDR3 length: 18 amino acids. CDR3 nucleotide sequence: TGTGCCAGCAGCCCTGTCCCGGGACAAATAGCATCCTACAATGAGCAGTTCTTC. It is translated as CASSPVPGQIASYNEQFF.

A few counts support this clonotype. The genes are TRBV5-4 and TRBJ2-6; 14 nucleotides align to TRBD2. Germline CDR1 is SGHNT and CDR2 is YYREEE (reference sequence). This CDR3 has 19 amino acids. After removal of 3 bases from V and 0 bases from J, the junction contained 5 bases not matched to a gene. In DNA form, the CDR3 reads TGTGCCAGCAGCTGGGGACTAGCGGGGGCGCTCTCTGGGGCCAACGTCCTGACTTTC. It encodes CASSWGLAGALSGANVLTF.

The J gene is TRBJ2-5, the V gene TRBV28; TRBD2 matches 9 bases. Looked up from germline, CDR1 is MDHEN and CDR2 is SYDVKM. Losses at the gene ends were 5 bases for V and 5 bases for J; bases not matched to a gene: 6. The CDR3 covers 14 residues. The CDR3 bases are TGTGCCAGCAGTAGGGGGACTAGCCTGGAGACCCAGTACTTC. Translation: CASSRGTSLETQYF.

This clonotype was recorded a few times. The genes are TRBV6-2 or TRBV6-3 and TRBJ2-5; D gene ambiguous. The germline V gene has CDR1 MNHEY and CDR2 SVGEGT. V was shortened by 2 bases and J by 6 bases, with 13 bases between the two germline ends. The CDR3 has 14 residues. Here the CDR3 reads CASSYGLPQKTQYF. The CDR3 DNA reads TGTGCCAGCAGTTACGGCCTACCCCAGAAGACCCAGTACTTC.

CDR3 loop: CASSPQVGAITDTQYF. Here the CDR3 DNA reads TGTGCCAGCAGCCCCCAAGTTGGGGCTATCACAGATACGCAGTATTTT. V usage is TRBV7-2 and J usage is TRBJ2-3, with TRBD1 as a possible D gene (5 bases). Per the germline V gene, CDR1 is SGHTA and CDR2 is FQGNSA. This CDR3 spans 16 amino acids. V was pared by 5 bases and J by 2 bases, with 17 bases between.

The J gene is TRBJ1-5, the V gene TRBV19; D may be TRBD1 (6 bases). Trimming stripped 9 bases from V and 1 base from J, with 16 bases between. The CDR3 contains 15 residues. Germline CDR1 LNHDA, CDR2 SQIVND (reference sequence). This CDR3 reads CASRYREVSNQPQHF. The DNA for the CDR3 is TGTGCCAGCCGGTACAGGGAAGTGAGCAATCAGCCCCAGCATTTT.

This clonotype was counted only a few times. The chain carries TRBV11-2 and TRBJ2-5; no reliable D call. CDR1 and CDR2 from the germline V gene are SGHAT and FQNNGV. The CDR3 is 13 residues long. The V and J ends lost 6 bases and 0 bases respectively, with 8 bases between them. As DNA, the CDR3 is TGTGCCAGCAGAGGAACACACCAAGAGACCCAGTACTTC. Translation gives CASRGTHQETQYF.

The V gene is TRBV9, the J gene TRBJ1-1; D is ambiguous. The CDR3 runs 13 residues. V lost 4 bases, J lost 3 bases, and 10 bases lay in between. Germline V gene lookup returns CDR1 SGDLS and CDR2 YYNGEE. DNA of the CDR3: TGTGCCAGCAGCAAAAACACCTACACTGAAGCTTTCTTT. It is translated as CASSKNTYTEAFF.

There are many counts of this clonotype. The gene calls are TRBV5-1 and TRBJ2-3; D gene ambiguous. Germline V gene sequence: CDR1 SGHRS, CDR2 YFSETQ. CDR3 length: 15 residues. Trimming removed 5 bases from V and 2 bases from J, with 15 bases in between. The CDR3 loop is CASRPRPGPTDTQYF. The CDR3 coding sequence is TGCGCCAGCAGACCACGACCTGGACCCACAGATACGCAGTATTTT.

The chain recombines TRBV12-3 or TRBV12-4 with TRBJ2-7; TRBD2 matches at 10 bases. The V segment lost 5 bases and the J segment 3 bases; nucleotides outside the gene matches: 10. The CDR3 spans 16 residues. CDR3 amino acids: CASSQLSGGHNYEQYF. Here the CDR3 DNA reads TGTGCCAGCAGTCAACTTAGCGGGGGGCATAACTACGAGCAGTACTTC.

This chain uses TRBV6-2 or TRBV6-3 with TRBJ1-5; no reliable D call. V was clipped by 8 bases and J by 3 bases, with 14 bases between them. Germline V gives CDR1 MNHEY, CDR2 SVGEGT. The CDR3 is 14 amino acids. The CDR3 nucleotides are TGTGCCAGCTCTCGGGGAAATTACAATCAGCCCCAGCATTTT. Its protein is CASSRGNYNQPQHF.

This chain connects TRBV23-1 to TRBJ1-3, with unresolved D. TRBV23-1 is an open reading frame whose function is uncertain. Trimming shortened V by 6 bases and J by 4 bases, and 7 bases separated the two germline ends. The CDR3 covers 12 residues. The CDR3 region is CASSSWGNTIYF. DNA of the CDR3: TGCGCCAGCAGCTCCTGGGGAAACACCATATATTTT.

This clonotype was seen only a few times. The gene calls are TRBV12-3 or TRBV12-4 and TRBJ2-2; D not certain. The CDR3 sequence is 16 residues long. Trimming removed 5 bases from V and 4 bases from J, with 17 bases in between. The CDR3 DNA sequence: TGTGCCAGCAGTGTACTGGGCCCCCTCGGCACCGGGGAGCTGTTTTTT. Translating it yields CASSVLGPLGTGELFF.

The chain has TRBV7-9 and TRBJ1-1; 9 nucleotides agree with TRBD1. Trimming cost V 5 bases and J 5 bases; bases outside gene matches: 6. The CDR3 is 14 amino acids. Germline V gene sequence: CDR1 SEHNR, CDR2 FQNEAQ (reference sequence). The CDR3 reads CASSPGDRGTEAFF. As DNA, the CDR3 is TGTGCCAGCAGCCCCGGCGACAGGGGGACTGAAGCTTTCTTT.

The chain links TRBV20-1 to TRBJ2-5; a weak D match, TRBD2 (6 bases). There are 14 residues in the CDR3. V was shortened by 5 bases and J by 5 bases, with 18 bases between the two germline ends. Germline V gene data show CDR1 as DFQATT and CDR2 as SNEGSKA (reference sequence). CDR3 coding DNA: TGCAGTGCTCAGAGGGCCTCGGGGGTGGAGACCCAGTACTTC. Protein sequence: CSAQRASGVETQYF.

This clonotype has more than one count but fewer than ten. The gene calls are TRBV30 and TRBJ1-2; weak D call: TRBD1 (5 bases). CDR3 length: 11 residues. Germline-derived CDR1 and CDR2 are GTSNPN and SVGIG (reference sequence). Trimming took 2 bases from V and 8 from J, leaving 9 bases between them. The DNA of the CDR3 is TGTGCCTGGAGTCCGGGGGGAGGCTACACCTTC. Protein sequence: CAWSPGGGYTF.

The chain employs TRBV12-3 or TRBV12-4 and TRBJ1-2, with 7 bases identical to TRBD1. After removal of 4 bases from V and 6 bases from J, the junction contained 11 bases not matched to a gene. CDR3 length equals 15 residues. The CDR3 region has the DNA TGTGCCAGCAGTTCCAGGGGGGACTGGAGCGATGGCTACACCTTC. Translated, it gives CASSSRGDWSDGYTF.

V usage is TRBV7-3 and J usage is TRBJ2-5, with 10 positions matching TRBD2. The V gene's germline CDR1 is SGHTA and CDR2 FQGTGA. The CDR3 loop spans 16 amino acids. The J segment lost 4 bases and the V segment lost 1 base, leaving 6 bases of the junction unmatched. The CDR3 DNA sequence: TGTGCCAGCAGCTTAAATCCAGCGGGGGGGGTAGAGACCCAGTACTTC. Translating it yields CASSLNPAGGVETQYF.

This clonotype came up a few times. This rearrangement joins TRBV18 to TRBJ2-1; D may be TRBD1 (6 bases). The CDR3 is 15 residues long. Germline values: CDR1 KGHSH, CDR2 LQKENI. Trimming pared 5 bases from V and 0 bases from J, leaving 11 bases between. The CDR3 reads CASSYRVSSYNEQFF. In DNA form, the CDR3 reads TGTGCCAGCTCATACAGGGTTAGCTCCTACAATGAGCAGTTCTTC. The entire variable domain, with the rest obtained from reference TRBV18 and TRBJ2-1, is as follows: NAGVMQNPRHLVRRRGQEARLRCSPMKGHSHVYWYRQLPEEGLKFMVYLQKENIIDESGMPKERFSAEFPKEGPSILRIQQVVRGDSAAYFCASSYRVSSYNEQFFGPGTRLTVL.

This chain links TRBV6-5 with TRBJ2-3, with D tentatively TRBD2 (6 bases). Deletions cut 0 bases from V and 0 bases from J, with 13 bases between. The germline gives CDR1 MNHEY, CDR2 SVGAGI. CDR3 size: 17 residues. The CDR3 here is CASSYSPGGFSTDTQYF. The CDR3 DNA reads as TGTGCCAGCAGTTACTCGCCCGGGGGTTTCAGCACAGATACGCAGTATTTT.